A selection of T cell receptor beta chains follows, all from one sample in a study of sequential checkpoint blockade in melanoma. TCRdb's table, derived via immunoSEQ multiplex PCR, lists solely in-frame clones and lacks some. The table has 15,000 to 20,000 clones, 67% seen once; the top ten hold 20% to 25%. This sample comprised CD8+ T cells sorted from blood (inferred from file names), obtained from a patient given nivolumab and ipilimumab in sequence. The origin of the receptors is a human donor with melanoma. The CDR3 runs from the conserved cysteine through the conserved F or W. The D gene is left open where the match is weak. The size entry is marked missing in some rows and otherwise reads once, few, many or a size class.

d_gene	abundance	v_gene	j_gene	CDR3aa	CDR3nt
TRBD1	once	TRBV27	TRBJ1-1	CASSLRTGLATEAFF	TGTGCCAGCAGTTTAAGGACAGGGTTGGCCACTGAAGCTTTCTTT
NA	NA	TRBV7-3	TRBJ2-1	CASSSGVRDEQFF	TGTGCCAGCAGCTCCGGGGTCCGCGATGAGCAGTTCTTC
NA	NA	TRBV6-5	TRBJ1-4	CASMEGGVNEKLFF	TGTGCCAGCATGGAGGGGGGGGTTAATGAAAAACTGTTTTTT
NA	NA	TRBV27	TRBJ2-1	CATKGPPYNEQFF	TGTGCCACCAAGGGGCCGCCCTACAATGAGCAGTTCTTC
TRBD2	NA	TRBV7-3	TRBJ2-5	CASSSRLAGVRETQYF	TGTGCCAGCAGCTCCCGACTAGCGGGGGTGAGGGAGACCCAGTACTTC
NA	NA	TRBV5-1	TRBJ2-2	CATTNTGELFF	TGCGCCACTACTAACACCGGGGAGCTGTTTTTT
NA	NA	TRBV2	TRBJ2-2	CASSAGGELFF	TGTGCCAGCAGTGCCGGCGGGGAGCTGTTTTTT
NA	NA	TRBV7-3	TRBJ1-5	CASSSTQGQPQHF	TGTGCCAGCAGCTCCACACAGGGCCAGCCCCAGCATTTT
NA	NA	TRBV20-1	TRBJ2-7	CSASFSYEQYF	TGCAGTGCTAGCTTCTCCTACGAGCAGTACTTC
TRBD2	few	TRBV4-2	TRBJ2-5	CASRDYSIAGEETQYF	TGTGCCAGCCGGGACTATTCTATAGCGGGGGAGGAGACCCAGTACTTC
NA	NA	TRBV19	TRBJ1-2	CASSTPRRVHYDYTF	TGTGCCAGTAGTACTCCAAGGAGGGTTCACTATGACTACACCTTC
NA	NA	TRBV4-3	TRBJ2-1	CASSQVGQGGDEQFF	TGCGCCAGCAGCCAAGTCGGCCAGGGTGGCGATGAGCAGTTCTTC
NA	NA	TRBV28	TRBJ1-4	CASSPPPRAVSGYELFF	TGTGCCAGCAGTCCGCCCCCGCGGGCCGTGTCGGGTTATGAACTGTTTTTT
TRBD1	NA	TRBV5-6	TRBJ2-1	CASSHDWIGGPNYNEQFF	TGTGCCAGCAGCCACGATTGGATAGGGGGCCCTAACTACAATGAGCAGTTCTTC
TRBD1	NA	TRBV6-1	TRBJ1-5	CASSEADRGSQPQHF	TGTGCCAGCAGTGAAGCCGACAGGGGGAGTCAGCCCCAGCATTTT
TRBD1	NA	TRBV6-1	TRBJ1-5	CASSETPGGEGQPQHF	TGTGCCAGCAGTGAAACCCCAGGGGGCGAGGGTCAGCCCCAGCATTTT
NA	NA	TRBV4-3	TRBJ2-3	CASSQGKGRGTDTQYF	TGCGCCAGCAGCCAAGGGAAGGGCAGGGGTACAGATACGCAGTATTTT
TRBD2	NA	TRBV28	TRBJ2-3	CASSLPAGGTDTQYF	TGTGCCAGCAGTTTACCAGCGGGGGGGACAGATACGCAGTATTTT
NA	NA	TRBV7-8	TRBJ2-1	CASSLGGLYNEQFF	TGTGCCAGCAGCTTAGGGGGGCTTTACAATGAGCAGTTCTTC
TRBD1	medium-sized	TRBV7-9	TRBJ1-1	CASSPRTGLNTEAFF	TGTGCCAGCAGCCCTAGGACAGGACTGAACACTGAAGCTTTCTTT
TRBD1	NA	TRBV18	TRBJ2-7	CASSPPGTGREQYF	TGTGCCAGCTCACCACCGGGGACAGGGCGCGAGCAGTACTTC
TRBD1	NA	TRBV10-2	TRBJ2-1	CASTPGTGWNEQFF	TGCGCCAGCACCCCAGGGACAGGGTGGAATGAGCAGTTCTTC
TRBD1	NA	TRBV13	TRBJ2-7	CASREGTGFTYEQYF	TGTGCCAGCAGGGAGGGGACAGGCTTTACCTACGAGCAGTACTTC
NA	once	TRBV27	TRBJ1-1	CASSSTGPDAFF	TGTGCCAGCAGTTCGACAGGTCCCGACGCTTTCTTT
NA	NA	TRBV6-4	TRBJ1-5	CASNMGGNNQPQHF	TGTGCCAGCAACATGGGGGGGAACAATCAGCCCCAGCATTTT
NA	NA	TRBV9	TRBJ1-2	CASSVGRVGYTF	TGTGCCAGCAGCGTAGGGAGGGTTGGCTACACCTTC
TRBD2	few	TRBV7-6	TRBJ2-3	CASSLAGGVDTQYF	TGTGCCAGCAGCTTAGCGGGGGGGGTAGATACGCAGTATTTT
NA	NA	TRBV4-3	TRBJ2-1	CASSQETDSYNEQFF	TGCGCCAGCAGCCAAGAGACTGACTCCTACAATGAGCAGTTCTTC
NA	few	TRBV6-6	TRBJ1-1	CASSYSEGNTEAFF	TGTGCCAGCAGTTACTCAGAGGGGAACACTGAAGCTTTCTTT
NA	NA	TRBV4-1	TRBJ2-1	CASSQDSNEQFF	TGCGCCAGCAGCCAAGACTCCAATGAGCAGTTCTTC
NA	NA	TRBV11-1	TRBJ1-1	CASSLQGLNTEAFF	TGTGCCAGCAGCTTACAGGGGTTGAACACTGAAGCTTTCTTT
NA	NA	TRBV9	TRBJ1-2	CASSVGLTGDYGYTF	TGTGCCAGCAGCGTAGGACTTACGGGGGACTATGGCTACACCTTC
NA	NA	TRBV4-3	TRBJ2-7	CASSGAWGSYEQYF	TGCGCCAGCAGCGGGGCCTGGGGCTCCTACGAGCAGTACTTC
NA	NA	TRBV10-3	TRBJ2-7	CAISDSGDEQYF	TGTGCCATCAGTGATTCGGGGGACGAGCAGTACTTC
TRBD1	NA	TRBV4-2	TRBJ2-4	CASKGQGDIQYF	TGTGCCAGCAAGGGACAGGGGGACATTCAGTACTTC
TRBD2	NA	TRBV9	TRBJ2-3	CASSERDYYTDTQYF	TGTGCCAGCAGCGAGCGGGACTACTACACAGATACGCAGTATTTT
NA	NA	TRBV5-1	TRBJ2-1	CASSFRDNEQFF	TGCGCCAGCAGCTTTCGGGACAATGAGCAGTTCTTC
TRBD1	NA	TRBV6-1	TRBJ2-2	CASRDREIGELFF	TGTGCCAGCAGGGACAGGGAAATCGGGGAGCTGTTTTTT
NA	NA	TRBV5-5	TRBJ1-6	CASREGPSYNSPLHF	TGTGCCAGCAGGGAGGGGCCCTCCTATAATTCACCCCTCCACTTT
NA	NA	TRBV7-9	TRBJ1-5	CASSLPWENQPQHF	TGTGCCAGCAGCCTCCCCTGGGAGAATCAGCCCCAGCATTTT
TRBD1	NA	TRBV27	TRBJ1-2	CASGSRTGGLGYTF	TGTGCCAGCGGGTCTAGGACAGGGGGCCTTGGCTACACCTTC
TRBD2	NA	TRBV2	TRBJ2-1	CASIGTSNHNEQFF	TGTGCCAGCATTGGGACTAGCAACCACAATGAGCAGTTCTTC
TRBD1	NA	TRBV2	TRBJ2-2	CASLPPRGSGTGELFF	TGTGCCAGCTTACCACCCAGGGGGTCGGGGACCGGGGAGCTGTTTTTT
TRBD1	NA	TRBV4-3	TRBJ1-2	CASSQSGTENYGYTF	TGCGCCAGCAGCCAGTCCGGGACAGAAAACTATGGCTACACCTTC
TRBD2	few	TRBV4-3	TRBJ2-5	CASSEGLAVYQETQYF	TGCGCCAGCAGCGAGGGACTAGCGGTGTACCAAGAGACCCAGTACTTC
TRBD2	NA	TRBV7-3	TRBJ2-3	CASSGIAGTDTQYF	TGTGCCAGCAGCGGAATAGCGGGGACAGATACGCAGTATTTT
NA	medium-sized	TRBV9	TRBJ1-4	CASSSPGAGGLNEKLFF	TGTGCCAGCAGCTCCCCTGGGGCGGGGGGTCTCAATGAAAAACTGTTTTTT